Listed here is a single TCR beta chain. Its recognized antigen is unknown. No base-level quality is on record; no much larger clone is a single base apart. There are 11 amino acids in the CDR3, from cysteine to phenylalanine inclusive. Only the CDR3 DNA is retained, 33 bases long and in frame from the first base. Trimming at the junction amounts to 8 bases on V and 6 bases on J, and the germline ends lie 11 bases apart. CDR1 MNHEY and CDR2 SVGAGI are derived from the germline V gene. This specimen's treatment or condition label, interpreted: in vitro stimulation with specific CMV peptide epitopes to enrich CMV-specific T cells. TCRdb records Illumina HiSeq 1500 as the sequencer. TCRdb trimmed the raw reads at Q25, called clones with MiXCR and kept productive beta chains. A single entry per CDR3 protein holds the most common genes and DNA from its merged rows. The sample data list some 320,000 distinct CDR3 sequences, and just under 30% of these were observed just once. The top ten clones comprise 20% of the sample.

These data originate in a study of T cell repertoires in cytomegalovirus infection (dated by TCRdb to about 2019). General notes on the study: Recently identified HLA-C-restricted CMV epitopes, whose presentation resists viral immunomodulation, were targeted by peptide stimulations together with well-studied HLA-B-restricted epitopes. The HLA type of each donor mattered for the analysis, because public TCR beta signatures pointed to carriage of CMV infection along with the matching HLA type. What the study reported, not specific to this receptor: The ex vivo response was dominated by HLA-C-restricted CMV-specific TCR beta clonotypes, which also provided the single most frequent clonotype in two of eight donors. Carriers of CMV infection plus the relevant HLA type were discriminated by the cumulative frequency of public TCR beta family members in the study cohort and in an independent roughly 380-donor cohort.

The sequence links TRBV6-5 to TRBJ2-7, with a tentative D gene TRBD1 over 6 matching bases. Specimen: cultured PBMCs, collected from culture after CMV antigen stimulation. This sequence was found in a human donor in good health (CMV status not recorded). Some clones in this sample may be carry-over from other donors' samples. The nucleotide sequence reads as follows: TGTGCCAGCCACAGGGAGCTCGAGCAGTACTTC. Translation gives CASHRELEQYF.